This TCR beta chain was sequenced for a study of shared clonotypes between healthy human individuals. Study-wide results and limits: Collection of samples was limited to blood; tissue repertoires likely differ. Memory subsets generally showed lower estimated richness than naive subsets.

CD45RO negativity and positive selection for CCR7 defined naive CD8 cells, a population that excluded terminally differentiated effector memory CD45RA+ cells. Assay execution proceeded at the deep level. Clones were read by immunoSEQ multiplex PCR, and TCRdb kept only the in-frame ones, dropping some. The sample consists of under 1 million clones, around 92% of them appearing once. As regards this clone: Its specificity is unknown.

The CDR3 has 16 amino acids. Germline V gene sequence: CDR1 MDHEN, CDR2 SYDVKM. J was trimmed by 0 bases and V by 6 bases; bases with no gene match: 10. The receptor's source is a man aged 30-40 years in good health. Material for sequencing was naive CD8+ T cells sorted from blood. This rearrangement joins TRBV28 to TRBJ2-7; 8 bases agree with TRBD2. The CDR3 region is CASRHSGGDLSYEQYF. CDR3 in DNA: TGTGCCAGCAGACACTCCGGGGGGGATCTCTCCTACGAGCAGTACTTC.